What follows are 5 T cell receptor beta chains derived from one specimen sequenced in a study of technical replicates of blood from a few donors. Sequencing was performed with immunoSEQ multiplex PCR; in TCRdb, only in-frame clones are kept and a portion is missing. The sample has fewer than 90,000 clones; approximately 97% are singletons. Sequenced sample: T cells isolated from PBMCs. The receptors stem from a human donor in good health.

The chain uses TRBV28 and TRBJ1-1; 7 nucleotides agree with TRBD1. After removal of 7 bases from V and 6 bases from J, the junction contained 11 bases not matched to a gene. CDR1 MDHEN and CDR2 SYDVKM come from the germline V gene. The CDR3 contains 14 residues. CDR3: CASTLQGIGAEAFF. In DNA, the CDR3 is TGTGCCAGCACACTACAGGGGATCGGCGCTGAAGCTTTCTTT.

This clone was recorded a few times. The chain carries TRBV5-5 and TRBJ1-5; D gene ambiguous. Germline V gene data show CDR1 as SGHKS and CDR2 as YYEKEE (reference sequence). This CDR3 contains 16 residues. Deletions cut 0 bases from V and 6 bases from J, with 16 bases between. The CDR3 DNA is TGTGCCAGCAGCTTGGTGGGTAATATCTTAGCTCAGCCCCAGCATTTT. Translating it yields CASSLVGNILAQPQHF.

The chain employs TRBV28 and TRBJ2-7; a possible D gene is TRBD1 (5 bases). The CDR3 extends over 15 amino acids. Germline CDR1 is MDHEN and CDR2 is SYDVKM. V was clipped by 2 bases and J by 5 bases, with 16 bases between them. CDR3 nucleotide sequence: TGTGCCAGCAGTTTAACAGGATCAGGGAACCACGAGCAGTACTTC. Encoded protein: CASSLTGSGNHEQYF.

V usage is TRBV9 and J usage is TRBJ1-6; the match to TRBD1 covers 7 bases. This CDR3 is 14 amino acids long. The germline CDR1 and CDR2 sequences are SGDLS and YYNGEE. V lost 3 bases, J lost 7 bases, and 4 bases stayed unmatched. This CDR3 reads CASSARDRNSPLHF. The CDR3 DNA sequence: TGTGCCAGCAGCGCCAGGGACAGAAATTCACCCCTCCACTTT.

The J gene is TRBJ2-5, the V gene TRBV28; the match to TRBD2 covers 7 bases. Germline CDR1 is MDHEN and CDR2 is SYDVKM. Trimming cost V 3 bases and J 5 bases; bases outside gene matches: 6. There are 14 residues in the CDR3. The CDR3 nucleotides are TGTGCCAGCAGTTTCGGGGGGACGGGGGAGACCCAGTACTTC. It yields the protein CASSFGGTGETQYF. Full variable domain (outside the CDR3, taken from reference TRBV28 and TRBJ2-5): DVKVTQSSRYLVKRTGEKVFLECVQDMDHENMFWYRQDPGLGLRLIYFSYDVKMKEKGDIPEGYSVSREKKERFSLILESASTNQTSMYLCASSFGGTGETQYFGPGTRLLVL.